The clone carrying this TCR beta chain is deemed medium-sized. The antigen remains undetermined. This specimen comes from a study of CD8 T cells in ankylosing spondylitis. TCRdb ran MiXCR on the 5' RACE reads and lists one entry per CDR3 protein. The sample records around 13,000 distinct CDR3 sequences, over 2.5% being singletons. V was pared by 4 bases and J by 0 bases, with 4 bases of the junction left unmatched. The germline CDR1 and CDR2 sequences are SGDLS and YYNGEE. This CDR3 spans 14 amino acids. The study, taken as a whole, reports: What seemed typical of ankylosing spondylitis blood was a TCR beta motif built from several highly homologous variants. Reportedly, disease-linked clones are significantly enriched in ankylosing spondylitis patients' matched synovial fluid.

The TCR sequence derives from a male donor with ankylosing spondylitis or in good health (not recorded which). The chain links TRBV9 to TRBJ2-7; 7 bases match TRBD2. The sequencing input was blood, either unsorted or a sorted T cell fraction (not recorded which). The DNA for the CDR3 is TGTGCCAGCAGCCCTCGGGACTACTCCTACGAGCAGTACTTC. Encoded protein: CASSPRDYSYEQYF.